The present T cell receptor (beta chain) was sequenced within a study of T cell repertoires in cytomegalovirus infection. Study context: Based on public TCR beta signatures, there were indications of CMV infection and of a matching HLA type.

This clonotype showed up many times. TCRdb called the reads again in MiXCR, with one record for every CDR3 protein. The table includes some 300,000 distinct CDR3 sequences, 9.6% detected once. The sequence came from a human donor in good health (CMV status not recorded). Some clones in this sample may be carry-over from other donors' samples. The sample consisted of PBMCs.

Here the CDR3 reads CASRRGLATEAFF. The CDR3 DNA reads as TGTGCCAGCCGAAGGGGGTTGGCCACTGAAGCTTTCTTT. This chain joins TRBV7-6 and TRBJ1-1, with D possibly being TRBD1 (6 bases). Trimming cost V 8 bases and J 4 bases, with 14 bases left between them. Germline-derived CDR1 and CDR2 are SGHVS and FNYEAQ. This CDR3 has 13 residues. Filled out from reference TRBV7-6 and TRBJ1-1, the complete variable domain reads GAGVSQSPRYKVTKRGQDVALRCDPISGHVSLYWYRQALGQGPEFLTYFNYEAQQDKSGLPNDRFSAERPEGSISTLTIQRTEQRDSAMYRCASRRGLATEAFFGQGTRLTVV.